The 27 T cell receptor beta chains presented below share a single source sample, sequenced in a study of T cells in Graves' hyperthyroidism and ophthalmopathy. RNA transcripts served as the template for amplifying TCR beta CDR3 regions. An initial round of RT-PCR targeting the TCR CDR3 relied on the HTBI primer set. One entry per CDR3 protein results from TCRdb running MiXCR on the multiplex PCR reads. The table lists hundreds of thousands of distinct CDR3 sequences, around 15% of them singletons, with 30% to 40% in the top ten. The sequencing sample was made of blood. All receptors derive from a woman between 40 and 50 years old with Graves' ophthalmopathy.

Of note for this clonotype: This could be a read error, since a much larger clone is one nucleotide away. J is TRBJ2-1 and V is TRBV20-1, with TRBD2 identical over 10 bases. Germline-derived CDR1 and CDR2 are DFQATT and SNEGSKA (reference sequence). The CDR3 loop spans 15 amino acids. In DNA, the CDR3 is TGCAGTGCTCAGAGAAGCGGGAGGGCCTCCAATGATCAGTTCTTC. This gives the protein CSAQRSGRASNDQFF.

V usage is TRBV19 and J usage is TRBJ2-7, with a weak D call TRBD2 (5 bases). In germline, CDR1 is LNHDA, CDR2 SQIVND (reference sequence). Trimming took 3 bases from V and 6 from J, leaving 12 bases between them. This CDR3 region has 13 residues. The CDR3 loop is CASSIGGGGEQYF. Here the CDR3 DNA reads TGTGCCAGTAGTATCGGAGGTGGTGGCGAGCAGTACTTC.

This clonotype was seen repeatedly, ten times or more. The V call is TRBV27, the J call TRBJ1-5; unclear D gene. CDR1 is MNHEY and CDR2 is SMNVEV in the germline V gene (reference sequence). The CDR3 sequence is 15 residues long. V was shortened by 0 bases and J by 7 bases, with 13 bases between the two germline ends. The CDR3 DNA follows: TGTGCCAGCAGTTTATCCCCGCGCGTCAAGCAGCCCCAGCATTTT. It specifies CASSLSPRVKQPQHF.

This clonotype was recorded a few times. The genes are TRBV19 and TRBJ2-1; no definite D call. Germline loops: CDR1 LNHDA, CDR2 SQIVND (reference sequence). V shed 9 bases and J shed 0 bases, with 21 bases lying between them. CDR3 size: 17 residues. Here the CDR3 DNA reads TGTGCCAGCAGAAACAGTGACTGGCTGAGCTCCTACAATGAGCAGTTCTTC. This sequence encodes CASRNSDWLSSYNEQFF. The full variable domain, with the rest looked up from reference TRBV19 and TRBJ2-1, is DGGITQSPKYLFRKEGQNVTLSCEQNLNHDAMYWYRQDPGQGLRLIYYSQIVNDFQKGDIAEGYSVSREKKESFPLTVTSAQKNPTAFYLCASRNSDWLSSYNEQFFGPGTRLTVL.

Only a few counts were recorded for this clonotype. A read error may be the cause here, since a much bigger clone is one base away. This chain joins TRBV12-3 or TRBV12-4 and TRBJ1-2, with unresolved D. This CDR3 is 14 amino acids long. CDR3: CTSSTRTFNYGYTF. CDR3 DNA: TGTACCAGCAGTACTCGGACCTTTAACTATGGCTACACCTTC.

This clonotype has at least ten counts. The gene calls are TRBV6-1 and TRBJ2-1, with D perhaps TRBD2 (6 bases). CDR1 and CDR2 from the germline V gene are MNHNS and SASEGT. Trimming stripped 10 bases from V and 0 bases from J, with 13 bases between. There are 14 residues in the CDR3. The CDR3 bases are TGTGCCACAACCCTAGCGCTCTCCTACAATGAGCAGTTCTTC. Residues: CATTLALSYNEQFF.

This clonotype was picked up many times. The chain links TRBV20-1 to TRBJ2-5; 8 nucleotides align to TRBD2. Germline values: CDR1 DFQATT, CDR2 SNEGSKA (reference sequence). The CDR3 sequence is 14 residues long. V lost 4 bases and J lost 4; bases outside the gene matches: 8. The CDR3 spells CSAKPGLGAETQYF. The CDR3 DNA reads as TGCAGTGCTAAACCGGGACTAGGGGCAGAGACCCAGTACTTC.

V is TRBV7-2 and J is TRBJ2-7, with D perhaps assigned TRBD1 or TRBD2 (5 bases each). This CDR3 spans 16 amino acids. Germline CDR1 and CDR2: SGHTA and FQGNSA. Trimming left V 1 base short and J 0 bases short, with 13 bases between. The CDR3 DNA is TGTGCCAGCAGCTTAGTGTCGCCGGGGCCCTCCTACGAGCAGTACTTC. Its protein product is CASSLVSPGPSYEQYF.

Ten or more counts support this clonotype. V is TRBV20-1 and J is TRBJ1-5, with TRBD1 matching 11 bases. The CDR3 spans 14 residues. Unmatched junction bases numbered 6, after V lost 6 bases and J lost 5 bases. Germline CDR1 reads DFQATT; CDR2 reads SNEGSKA (reference sequence). This CDR3 reads CSAPGQGADQPQHF. For the CDR3, the DNA is TGCAGTGCCCCCGGACAGGGGGCTGATCAGCCCCAGCATTTT.

This clonotype was found many times. V gene TRBV28 combines with J gene TRBJ1-2, with D maybe TRBD1 (6 bases). V was pared by 4 bases and J by 7 bases, with 10 bases between. The CDR3 spans 12 residues. CDR1 MDHEN and CDR2 SYDVKM come from the germline V gene. The CDR3 is CASSSQGIGYTF. CDR3 nucleotide sequence: TGTGCCAGCAGTTCACAGGGCATTGGCTACACCTTC.

This clonotype turned up a few times. This sequence joins TRBV5-6 and TRBJ1-1; perhaps TRBD1 as D (6 bases). This CDR3 has 14 residues. Trimming removed 3 bases at V and 2 bases at J, with 11 bases between. Germline assignment: CDR1 SGHDT and CDR2 YYEEEE. The CDR3 nucleotides read TGTGCCAGCAGCTCTAAGGACAGAAACACTGAAGCTTTCTTT. Residues: CASSSKDRNTEAFF.

This clonotype was detected ten times or more. The chain is built from TRBV7-2 and TRBJ2-1, with D possibly matching TRBD2 (6 bases). Looked up from germline, CDR1 is SGHTA and CDR2 is FQGNSA. The ends were cut back, 5 bases at V and 0 bases at J, with 11 bases in the middle. This CDR3 is built from 15 residues. The CDR3 sequence is CASSPHGGSYNEQFF. The DNA for the CDR3 is TGTGCCAGCAGCCCTCACGGGGGCTCCTACAATGAGCAGTTCTTC.

This clonotype appeared many times. CDR3 nucleotide sequence: TGTGCCAGCAGTTACTCTGCCGGGTTCACTGAAGCTTTCTTT. It yields the protein CASSYSAGFTEAFF. This chain uses TRBV6-5 with TRBJ1-1; D gene uncertain. Germline loops: CDR1 MNHEY, CDR2 SVGAGI. The CDR3 totals 14 residues. Trimming pared 0 bases from V and 4 bases from J, leaving 9 bases between.

As to this clonotype: This may come from a read error, since a much larger clone is one base off. V and J are TRBV20-1 and TRBJ1-2, with TRBD1 as a possible D gene (5 bases). Germline V gene lookup returns CDR1 DFQATT and CDR2 SNEGSKA (reference sequence). The CDR3 runs to 15 residues. Trimming took 1 base from V and 5 from J, leaving 17 bases between them. The CDR3 DNA reads as TGCAGTGCTAGAGGAGGACGGGGCGGAACTTATGGCTACACCTTC. This codes for CSARGGRGGTYGYTF.

This clonotype was seen repeatedly, ten times or more. The V and J genes are TRBV15 and TRBJ1-1; D call uncertain. Trimming took off 3 bases at V and 1 base at J, with 6 bases between the two ends. The CDR3 totals 13 residues. The germline V gene encodes CDR1 LNHNV and CDR2 YYDKDF (reference sequence). The CDR3 DNA is TGTGCCACCAGCAGTACACGGAACACTGAAGCTTTCTTT. Its protein product is CATSSTRNTEAFF.

This chain joins TRBV6-2 or TRBV6-3 and TRBJ2-7; 10 bases align to TRBD2. Germline V lookup: CDR1 MNHEY, CDR2 SVGEGT. CDR3 length: 16 amino acids. V lost 3 bases, J lost 3 bases, and 8 bases stayed unmatched. The CDR3 protein is CASSYASGRGDYEQYF. CDR3 in DNA: TGTGCCAGCAGTTATGCTAGCGGGAGAGGTGACTACGAGCAGTACTTC.

With respect to this clonotype: The junction differs from germline at one of its ends, possibly a read error. The chain combines TRBV11-2 with TRBJ1-3; possibly TRBD1 for D (5 bases). Looked up from germline, CDR1 is SGHAT and CDR2 is FQNNGV. The CDR3 is 16 amino acids. As DNA, the CDR3 is TGTGCCAGCAACTTAGGGGCCTTTAGCTCTGGAAACACCATATATTTT. Amino acids: CASNLGAFSSGNTIYF.

This rearrangement joins TRBV12-3 or TRBV12-4 to TRBJ2-3, with TRBD2 matching 12 bases. CDR3 size: 16 residues. V lost 6 bases and J lost 1; bases outside the gene matches: 5. Here the CDR3 reads CASRSGTSGRTDTQYF. DNA for the CDR3: TGTGCCAGCAGGAGCGGGACTAGCGGGCGCACAGATACGCAGTATTTT.

This clonotype was seen many times. The chain employs TRBV7-8 and TRBJ2-3, with D unclear. The CDR3 contains 14 residues. Germline CDR1 is SGHVS and CDR2 is FQNEAQ. V lost 1 base to trimming and J lost 2 bases, with 7 bases between them. For the CDR3, the DNA is TGTGCCAGCAGCTTAGATATCCCCACAGATACGCAGTATTTT. This gives the protein CASSLDIPTDTQYF.

This clonotype was recorded a few times. This chain joins TRBV5-1 and TRBJ2-5; D perhaps matches TRBD2 (6 bases). The germline V gene has CDR1 SGHRS and CDR2 YFSETQ. This CDR3 has 13 amino acids. Trimming stripped 7 bases from V and 5 bases from J, with 15 bases between. The CDR3 DNA reads as TGCGCCAGCTCCGTGGAGGGTCGTGAGACCCAGTACTTC. As protein: CASSVEGRETQYF.

The chain combines TRBV5-6 with TRBJ1-2; 10 positions match TRBD1. The CDR3 consists of 14 residues. V shed 4 bases and J 3 bases; nucleotides not matched to a gene: 3. Germline assignment: CDR1 SGHDT and CDR2 YYEEEE. CDR3 bases: TGTGCCAGCAGCGGGACAGGGGAGTACTATGGCTACACCTTC. Protein: CASSGTGEYYGYTF.

In this sample, this clonotype turned up many times. This CDR3 reads CSVDLGQGLEQFF. The CDR3 coding sequence is TGCAGCGTTGACCTTGGACAGGGTTTGGAGCAGTTCTTC. V gene TRBV29-1 combines with J gene TRBJ2-1; 8 nucleotides line up with TRBD1. Germline V gene data show CDR1 as SQVTM and CDR2 as ANQGSEA. Trimming at V came to 3 bases and at J to 10 bases, leaving 8 bases not matched to a gene. This CDR3 is 13 amino acids long.

With respect to this clonotype: Given a much more abundant clone one base away, this may be a read error. The chain couples TRBV7-9 to TRBJ2-1; no clear D gene. Germline V gives CDR1 SEHNR, CDR2 FQNEAQ (reference sequence). CDR3 length: 15 residues. The CDR3 coding sequence is TGTGCCAACAGCCAATATGAAACCTCGGTTAATGAGCAGTTCTTC. Protein: CANSQYETSVNEQFF.

This rearrangement joins TRBV29-1 to TRBJ2-3, with D uncertain. With 4 bases removed from V and 6 bases from J, the gap between germline ends came to 17 bases. From germline, CDR1 is SQVTM and CDR2 ANQGSEA. The CDR3 is 14 amino acids. CDR3 region: CSVARASPTDTQYF. CDR3 bases: TGCAGCGTTGCTAGAGCGTCCCCCACGGATACGCAGTATTTT.

This clonotype was seen a handful of times. The chain has TRBV5-1 and TRBJ1-2; D unresolved. V lost 1 base and J 8 bases, leaving 12 bases between the germline ends. The CDR3 runs to 13 residues. Germline CDR1 is SGHRS and CDR2 is YFSETQ. CDR3 residues: CASSLIPGRGYTF. In nucleotides, the CDR3 is TGCGCCAGCAGCTTGATACCGGGAAGAGGCTACACCTTC.

This clonotype was counted at least ten times. This sequence joins TRBV28 and TRBJ2-7, with 11 positions matching TRBD2. The CDR3 is 20 amino acids. Germline CDR1 and CDR2: MDHEN and SYDVKM. V was pared by 4 bases and J by 0 bases, with 17 bases of the junction left unmatched. CDR3 sequence: CASSSIPGTSGRAFSYEQYF. CDR3 in DNA: TGTGCCAGCAGTTCAATACCCGGGACTAGCGGAAGGGCCTTCTCCTACGAGCAGTACTTC.

This clonotype occurred many times. J is TRBJ1-1 and V is TRBV5-6, with TRBD1 matching over 7 bases. V was pared by 0 bases and J by 3 bases, with 11 bases of the junction left unmatched. This CDR3 is built from 17 residues. Germline CDR1 reads SGHDT; CDR2 reads YYEEEE. The CDR3 coding sequence is TGTGCCAGCAGCTTGGGACAGGGCCTTCGATCGTACACTGAAGCTTTCTTT. It yields the protein CASSLGQGLRSYTEAFF.